The clone carrying this TCR beta chain was detected many times. The antigen remains unidentified. Per germline, CDR1 MNHEY and CDR2 SVGAGI. The CDR3 is 15 residues long. The V and J ends lost 0 bases and 13 bases respectively, with 19 bases between them. TCRdb keeps only in-frame clones here, not all; method: immunoSEQ multiplex PCR. The sample has some 65,000 clones, approximately 54% seen once. The data derive from a study of cytotoxic CD8 clonotypes in ibrutinib-treated CLL. Regarding the study as a whole: Baseline levels were approached again at progression, after clonality had risen at ibrutinib response.

Sample: PBMCs, taken after 12 months of ibrutinib treatment. The receptor's source is a human donor with chronic lymphocytic leukemia. This rearrangement joins TRBV6-5 to TRBJ2-1; no firm D call. CDR3 residues: CASSYSLTLPGEQFF. DNA of the CDR3: TGTGCCAGCAGTTACTCGTTGACATTACCCGGTGAACAGTTCTTC.